Only one count was recorded for the clone carrying this TCR beta chain. The CDR3 is 10 residues long. Germline lookup yields CDR1 SEHNR and CDR2 FQNEAQ (reference sequence). V lost 5 bases and J lost 10, with 6 bases in between. Sequencing was at deep level. Measured with immunoSEQ multiplex PCR; TCRdb has only the in-frame clones, and not every one. The sample carries some 2.1 million clones, roughly 95% recorded once. These data belong to a study of shared clonotypes between healthy human individuals. Cells designated naive CD8 were CD45RO-negative and were positively selected for CCR7, with terminally differentiated effector memory CD45RA+ cells excluded.

The sample comprised naive CD8+ T cells from PBMCs. The V and J genes are TRBV7-9 and TRBJ2-1; unclear D gene. The clonotype originates from a man between 18 and 29 years old in good health. Some clones in this sample may be carry-over from other donors' samples. The CDR3 loop is CASSQEEQFF. The CDR3, as DNA: TGTGCCAGCAGCCAGGAAGAGCAGTTCTTC.